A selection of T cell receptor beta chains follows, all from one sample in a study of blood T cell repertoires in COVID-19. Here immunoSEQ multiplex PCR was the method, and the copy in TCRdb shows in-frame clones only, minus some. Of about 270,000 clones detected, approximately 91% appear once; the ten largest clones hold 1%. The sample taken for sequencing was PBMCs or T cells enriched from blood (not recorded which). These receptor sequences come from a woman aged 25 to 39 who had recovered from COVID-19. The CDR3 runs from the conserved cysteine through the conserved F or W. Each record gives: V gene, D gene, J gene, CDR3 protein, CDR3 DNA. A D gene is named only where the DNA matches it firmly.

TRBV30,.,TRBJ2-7,CAWRGPTYYEQYF,TGTGCCTGGAGGGGTCCGACATACTACGAGCAGTACTTC
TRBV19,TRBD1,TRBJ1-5,CASSMRDRDSNQPQHF,TGTGCCAGTAGTATGAGGGACAGGGATAGCAATCAGCCCCAGCATTTT
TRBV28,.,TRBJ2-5,CASSLLGGDRETQYF,TGTGCCAGCAGTTTATTGGGAGGCGACAGAGAGACCCAGTACTTC
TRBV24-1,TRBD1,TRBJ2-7,CATSDPGTDAYEQYF,TGTGCCACCAGTGATCCCGGGACAGACGCTTACGAGCAGTACTTC
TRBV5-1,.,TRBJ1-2,CASSLDTSNYGYTF,TGCGCCAGCAGCTTGGACACCTCTAACTATGGCTACACCTTC
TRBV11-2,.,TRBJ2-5,CASSFPGTPETQYF,TGTGCCAGCAGCTTTCCCGGGACTCCAGAGACCCAGTACTTC
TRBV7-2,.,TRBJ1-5,CASSLGSRWGAGNQPQHF,TGTGCCAGCAGCTTAGGCTCTCGGTGGGGAGCGGGCAATCAGCCCCAGCATTTT
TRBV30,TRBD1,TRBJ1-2,CAWVPDRVNGYTF,TGTGCCTGGGTCCCCGACAGGGTGAATGGCTACACCTTC
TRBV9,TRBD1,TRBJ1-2,CASSLTGDYGYTF,TGTGCCAGCAGCTTGACAGGGGACTATGGCTACACCTTC
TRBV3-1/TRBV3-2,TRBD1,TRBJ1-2,CASSPLRDRGRGYTF,TGTGCCAGCAGCCCCCTAAGGGACAGGGGTCGCGGCTACACCTTC
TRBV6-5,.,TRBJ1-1,CASSRKRDITEAFF,TGTGCCAGCAGTCGGAAGAGGGATATCACTGAAGCTTTCTTT
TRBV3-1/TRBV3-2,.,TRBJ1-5,CASSQEMDSSQHF,TGTGCCAGCAGCCAAGAGATGGACAGTTCGCAGCATTTT